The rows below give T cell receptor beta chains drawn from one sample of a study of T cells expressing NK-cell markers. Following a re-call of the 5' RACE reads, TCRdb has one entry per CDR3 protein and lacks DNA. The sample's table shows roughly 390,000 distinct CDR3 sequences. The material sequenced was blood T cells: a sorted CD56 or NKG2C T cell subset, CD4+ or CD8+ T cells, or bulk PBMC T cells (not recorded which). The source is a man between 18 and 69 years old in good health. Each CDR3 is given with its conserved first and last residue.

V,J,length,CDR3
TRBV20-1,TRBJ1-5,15,CSARTGGPLNQPQHF
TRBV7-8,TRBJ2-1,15,CASSSSGGPGNEQFF
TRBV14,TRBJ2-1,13,CASSQGLGREQFF
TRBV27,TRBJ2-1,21,CASSQRLGASVGHPSYNEQFF
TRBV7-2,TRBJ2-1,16,CASTPLTGGFFDEQFF
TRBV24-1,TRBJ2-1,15,CATSDLDGPYNEQFF
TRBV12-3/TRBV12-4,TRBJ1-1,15,CASSLVPGLGTEAFF
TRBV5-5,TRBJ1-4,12,CASSFTLEKLFF
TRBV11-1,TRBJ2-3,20,CASSLALGQIAGGSTDTQYF
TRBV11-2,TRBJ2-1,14,CASSLWADYNEQFF
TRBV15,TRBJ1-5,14,CATSNRQGRQPQHF
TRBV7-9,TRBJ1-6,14,CASSLQQSNSPLHF
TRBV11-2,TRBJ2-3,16,CASSLDSGGYRDTQYF
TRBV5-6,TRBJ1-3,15,CASSLLGRSGNTIYF